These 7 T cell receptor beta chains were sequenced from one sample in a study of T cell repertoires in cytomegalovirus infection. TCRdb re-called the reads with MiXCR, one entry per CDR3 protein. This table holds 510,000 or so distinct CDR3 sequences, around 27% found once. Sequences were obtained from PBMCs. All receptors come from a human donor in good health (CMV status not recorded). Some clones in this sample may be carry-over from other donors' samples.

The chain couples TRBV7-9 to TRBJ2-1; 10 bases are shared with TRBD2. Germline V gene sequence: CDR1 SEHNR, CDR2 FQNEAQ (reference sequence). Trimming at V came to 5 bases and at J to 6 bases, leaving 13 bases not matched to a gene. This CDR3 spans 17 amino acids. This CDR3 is CASSPSGTSENVNEQFF. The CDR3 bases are TGTGCCAGCAGCCCGTCCGGGACTAGCGAAAACGTCAATGAGCAGTTCTTC.

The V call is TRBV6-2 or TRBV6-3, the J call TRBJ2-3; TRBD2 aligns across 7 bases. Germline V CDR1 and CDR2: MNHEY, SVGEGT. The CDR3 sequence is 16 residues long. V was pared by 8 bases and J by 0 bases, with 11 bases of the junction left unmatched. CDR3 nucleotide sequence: TGTGCCAGCGGGGACGTAGCGGGCACTAGCACAGATACGCAGTATTTT. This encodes CASGDVAGTSTDTQYF.

For the CDR3, the DNA is TGCGCCCCCCATAGGAACACCGGGGAGCTGTTTTTT. It specifies CAPHRNTGELFF. The V and J genes are TRBV23-1 and TRBJ2-2, with no clear D. TRBV23-1 is labeled an ORF, and its function is uncertain. The CDR3 runs 12 residues. Trimming took 11 bases from V and 1 from J, leaving 8 bases between them.

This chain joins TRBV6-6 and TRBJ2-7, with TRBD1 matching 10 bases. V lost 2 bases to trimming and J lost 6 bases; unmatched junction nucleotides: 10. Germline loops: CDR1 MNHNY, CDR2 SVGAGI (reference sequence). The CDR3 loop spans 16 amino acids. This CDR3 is CASSYLTGQGLGEQYV. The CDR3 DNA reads TGTGCCAGCAGTTACCTAACGGGACAGGGGCTTGGCGAGCAGTACGTC.

The CDR3 nucleotides are TGTGCCAGCAGGTCAAGCGGGAGGGGCCTCACAGATACGCAGTATTTT. This sequence encodes CASRSSGRGLTDTQYF. J is TRBJ2-3 and V is TRBV6-1; 10 bases match TRBD2. V trimming: 6 bases; J trimming: 2 bases; junction bases outside the gene matches: 8. This CDR3 is 16 amino acids long. Germline CDR1 and CDR2: MNHNS and SASEGT.

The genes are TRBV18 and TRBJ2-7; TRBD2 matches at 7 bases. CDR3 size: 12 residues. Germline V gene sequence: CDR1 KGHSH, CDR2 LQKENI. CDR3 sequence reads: CASSPGEGRSKV. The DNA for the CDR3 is TGTGCCAGCTCACCAGGGGAGGGTCGAAGTAAAGTC.

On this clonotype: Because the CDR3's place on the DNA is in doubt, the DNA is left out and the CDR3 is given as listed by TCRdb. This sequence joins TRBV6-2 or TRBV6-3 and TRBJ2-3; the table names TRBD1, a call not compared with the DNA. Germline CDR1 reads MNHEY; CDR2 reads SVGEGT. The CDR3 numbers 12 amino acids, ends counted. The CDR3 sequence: CASSSSGPTQYF.